The rows below give T cell receptor beta chains drawn from one sample of a study of shared clonotypes between healthy human individuals. TCRdb's copy holds only in-frame clones and misses some; the assay was immunoSEQ multiplex PCR. The sample lists about 460,000 clones; approximately 80% were seen once. Sample: PBMCs. The receptor set was obtained from a woman aged 40 to 49 in good health. Some clones in this sample may be carry-over from other donors' samples. Each CDR3 is given with its conserved first and last residue. D genes are given only for firm matches. Size is omitted from some rows. Given values are once, few, many or a class for expanded clones.

J,V,size,D,CDR3,DNA
TRBJ2-1,TRBV2,-,-,CASSPTRSEQFF,TGTGCCAGCAGCCCAACCCGCAGTGAGCAGTTCTTC
TRBJ1-1,TRBV19,few,-,CASLGAGTPNTEAFF,TGTGCCAGCCTGGGGGCAGGAACCCCGAACACTGAAGCTTTCTTT
TRBJ2-7,TRBV9,-,TRBD2,CASSVELGGSSYEQYF,TGTGCCAGCAGCGTAGAACTGGGCGGGAGCTCCTACGAGCAGTACTTC
TRBJ2-7,TRBV11-2,-,TRBD1,CASSPWDRTLYEQYF,TGTGCCAGCAGCCCCTGGGACAGGACACTCTACGAGCAGTACTTC
TRBJ2-5,TRBV30,-,-,CAWSVFSSLQYF,TGTGCCTGGAGTGTATTCTCCTCATTGCAGTACTTC
TRBJ2-2,TRBV29-1,-,TRBD1,CSVQTGGFGGELFF,TGCAGCGTTCAGACAGGGGGGTTTGGCGGGGAGCTGTTTTTT
TRBJ2-1,TRBV19,-,TRBD2,CASSRLAGGVLDEQFF,TGTGCCAGTAGTAGACTAGCGGGAGGGGTTCTGGATGAGCAGTTCTTC
TRBJ2-5,TRBV7-7,-,-,CASSLGGGAGAQETQYF,TGTGCCAGCAGCTTAGGGGGGGGCGCTGGGGCCCAAGAGACCCAGTACTTC
TRBJ1-5,TRBV15,-,-,CATSSVQGPGQPQHF,TGTGCCACCAGCAGCGTCCAGGGTCCCGGTCAGCCCCAGCATTTT
TRBJ1-1,TRBV25-1,few,TRBD1,CASSVRTGIEAFF,TGTGCCAGCAGTGTACGGACAGGCATTGAAGCTTTCTTT
TRBJ2-7,TRBV27,few,-,CANSLAPTVFSVYEQYF,TGTGCCAACAGTTTAGCCCCGACAGTATTCTCTGTCTACGAGCAGTACTTC
TRBJ2-7,TRBV11-3,-,-,CASSLPRTGDEQYF,TGTGCCAGCAGCTTGCCCCGGACGGGAGACGAGCAGTACTTC
TRBJ2-1,TRBV21-1,-,-,CASRLHHSDNEQFF,TGTGCCAGCAGGCTACACCATTCCGACAATGAGCAGTTCTTC
TRBJ2-1,TRBV15,-,TRBD1,CATSRATGGSYNEQFF,TGTGCCACCAGCAGAGCGACAGGGGGGTCCTACAATGAGCAGTTCTTC
TRBJ1-5,TRBV9,-,-,CASSVTGNQPQHF,TGTGCCAGCAGCGTTACTGGGAATCAGCCCCAGCACTTT
TRBJ2-6,TRBV29-1,-,-,CSATGQGLSGANVLTF,TGCAGCGCAACCGGTCAGGGCCTCTCTGGGGCCAACGTCCTGACTTTC
TRBJ2-3,TRBV7-6,-,TRBD2,CASSLAPGSGSGDTQYF,TGTGCCAGCAGCTTAGCCCCCGGAAGCGGGAGTGGGGATACGCAGTATTTT
TRBJ1-1,TRBV5-1,-,-,CASSLEAGRGTEAFF,TGCGCCAGCAGCTTGGAAGCCGGGAGGGGCACTGAAGCTTTCTTT